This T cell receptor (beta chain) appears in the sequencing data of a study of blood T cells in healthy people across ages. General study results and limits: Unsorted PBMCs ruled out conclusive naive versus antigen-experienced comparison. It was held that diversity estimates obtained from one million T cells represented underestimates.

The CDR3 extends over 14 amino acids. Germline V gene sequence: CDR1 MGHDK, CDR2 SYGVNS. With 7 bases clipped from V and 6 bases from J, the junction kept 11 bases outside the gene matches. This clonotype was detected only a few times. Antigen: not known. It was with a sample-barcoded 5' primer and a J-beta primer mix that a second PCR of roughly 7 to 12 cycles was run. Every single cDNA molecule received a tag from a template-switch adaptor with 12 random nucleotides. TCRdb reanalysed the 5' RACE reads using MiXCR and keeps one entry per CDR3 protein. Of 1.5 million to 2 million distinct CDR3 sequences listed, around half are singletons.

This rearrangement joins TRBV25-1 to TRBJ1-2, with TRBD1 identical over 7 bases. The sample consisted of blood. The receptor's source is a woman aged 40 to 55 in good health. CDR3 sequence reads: CASTPSTGFHGYTF. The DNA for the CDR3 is TGTGCCAGCACTCCTTCGACAGGGTTCCATGGCTACACCTTC.